What follows describes a single T cell receptor (beta chain). This sample stems from a study of blood T cell repertoires in COVID-19. About the study: The United States, Italy and Spain were the sources of the acute and convalescent COVID-19 samples. In each case, the material was cDNA or gDNA derived from T cells, B-cell-depleted T cells, or PBMCs.

Authors' data handling: From reference gene primer amplification, estimates of nucleated cell counts were derived. Here immunoSEQ multiplex PCR was the method, and the copy in TCRdb shows in-frame clones only, minus some. The V and J calls and clone size were taken over from that table, and D and trimming were inferred from the DNA. The sample has under 80,000 clones, 83% seen once. Germline CDR1 SGHRS, CDR2 YFSETQ. V lost 0 bases and J 2 bases, leaving 18 bases between the germline ends. This CDR3 comprises 17 residues. Input material: peripheral blood. The TCR sequence derives from an elderly man with acute or convalescent COVID-19. The J gene is TRBJ2-7, the V gene TRBV5-1; maybe TRBD2 (5 bases). CDR3 residues: CASSLDLGSPIPYEQYF. CDR3 bases: TGCGCCAGCAGCTTGGATTTGGGGAGCCCGATTCCCTACGAGCAGTACTTC.